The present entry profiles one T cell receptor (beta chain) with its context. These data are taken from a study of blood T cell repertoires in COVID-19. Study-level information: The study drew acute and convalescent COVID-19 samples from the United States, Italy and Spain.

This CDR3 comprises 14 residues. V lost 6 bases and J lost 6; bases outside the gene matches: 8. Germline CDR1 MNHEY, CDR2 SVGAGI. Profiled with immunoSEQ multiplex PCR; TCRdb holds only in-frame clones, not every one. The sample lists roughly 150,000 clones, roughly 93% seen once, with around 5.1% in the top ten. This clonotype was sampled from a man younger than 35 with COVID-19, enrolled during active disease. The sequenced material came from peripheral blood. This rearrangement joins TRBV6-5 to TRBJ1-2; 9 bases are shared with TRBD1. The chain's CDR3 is CASRATGGANGYTF. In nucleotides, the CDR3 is TGTGCCAGCAGAGCCACAGGGGGCGCTAATGGCTACACCTTC.